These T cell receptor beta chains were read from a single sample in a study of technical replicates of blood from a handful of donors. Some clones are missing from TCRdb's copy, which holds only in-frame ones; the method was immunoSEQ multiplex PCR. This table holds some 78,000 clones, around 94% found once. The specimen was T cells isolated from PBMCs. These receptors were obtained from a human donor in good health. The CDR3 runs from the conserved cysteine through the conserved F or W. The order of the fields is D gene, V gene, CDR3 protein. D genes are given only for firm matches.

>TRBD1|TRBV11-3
CASSLDRVGSEAFF
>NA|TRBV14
CASSQDFANRAKNTEAFF
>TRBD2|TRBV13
CASSPTSGGASTDTQYF
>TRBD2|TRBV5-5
CASSLYIAGANTGELFF
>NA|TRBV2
CASTGSELDEQFF
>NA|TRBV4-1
CASSQGSRTGSNQPQHF
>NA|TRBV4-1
CASSQDRDLQGYF
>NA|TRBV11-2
CASSPLSGRGPYEQYF
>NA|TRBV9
CASSVAEYNEQFF
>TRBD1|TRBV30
CAWSLFGQADYEQYF
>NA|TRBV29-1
CSIERGLLNTEAFF
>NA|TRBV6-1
CALRVGSTYGYTF
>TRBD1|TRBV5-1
CASSLGTGQTGELFF
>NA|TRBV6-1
CASSEEYGVNTEAFF
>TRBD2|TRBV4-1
CASSQDLAGGPFEQFF
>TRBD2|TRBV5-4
CASSPKRDLTDTQYF
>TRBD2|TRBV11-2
CASSVEVASGYNEQFF
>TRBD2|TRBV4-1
CASSQVLREATDTQYF
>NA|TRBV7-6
CASSLAKTWEQYF
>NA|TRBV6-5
CASGETNRVVYGYTF
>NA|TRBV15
CATSPDSNQPQHF
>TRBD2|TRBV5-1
CASSLALGGRVYEQYF
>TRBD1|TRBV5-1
CASNLARQGDSYEQYF
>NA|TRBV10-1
CASRDSNTGELFF
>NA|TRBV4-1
CASSQAGGPRRAEAFF
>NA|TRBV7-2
CASSQDGYQPQHF
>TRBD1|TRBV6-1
CASSDRQGAKTEAFF
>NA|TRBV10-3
CAISAPGSGRLGGPSTDTQYF
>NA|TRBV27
CATRSTGKWTHGYTF
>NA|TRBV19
CASSYRPGAHLYGYTF
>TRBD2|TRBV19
CASSIAGGMADTQYF
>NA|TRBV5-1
CASSFRATRDGYTF
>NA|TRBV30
CAWSLTGELFF
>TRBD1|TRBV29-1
CSVGQGPNTEAFF
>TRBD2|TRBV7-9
CASSSLPASGDTYEQYF
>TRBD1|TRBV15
CATSRDPVQGARDTIYF
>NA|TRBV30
CAWMRGLSSGNTIYF
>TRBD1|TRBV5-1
CASSLAGTAYQPQHF
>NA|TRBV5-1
CASLEPGQGYNEQFF
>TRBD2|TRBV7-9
CASSRRASGGQDTQYF
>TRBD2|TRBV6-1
CASKRLAGNEQFF
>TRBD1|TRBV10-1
CARRTGEAFF
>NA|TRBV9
CASSVRSGVDTEAFF
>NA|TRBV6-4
CASRDNYNEKLFF
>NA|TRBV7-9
CASSLVQGNTEAFF
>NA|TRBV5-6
CASSSEHLPGSNYGYTF
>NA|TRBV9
CASSISRGKNTEAFF
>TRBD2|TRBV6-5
CASSLGLAHNEQFF
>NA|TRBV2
CASGAGFANTGELFF
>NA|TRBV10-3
CAIRMGQFPGYTF
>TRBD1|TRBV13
CASSPRQGTNEKLFF
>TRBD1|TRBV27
CASSQGAGTEAFF
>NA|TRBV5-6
CASNYWGVNEKLFF
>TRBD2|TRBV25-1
CASSEYFSTSGSKETQYF